This T cell receptor beta chain was profiled in a study of OX40 agonist ivuxolimab in advanced cancers. For the study at large: Partial responses were observed in three patients, of whom one had hepatocellular carcinoma and two had cutaneous melanoma.

Sequencing was performed with immunoSEQ multiplex PCR; in TCRdb, only in-frame clones are kept and a portion is missing. Altogether about 43,000 clones are present, roughly 94% being singletons, with the ten largest covering 11%. Autoimmune disease history or systemic immunosuppression was exclusionary. Germline CDR1 reads MNHEY; CDR2 reads SMNVEV (reference sequence). This CDR3 spans 14 amino acids. Trimming took off 7 bases at V and 4 bases at J, with 15 bases between the two ends. On this clone: The antigen is undetermined.

Findings and caveats of the study: Expanded clones were, on average, more numerous in CD8+ T cells than in CD4+.

The receptor comes from an adult with an advanced solid tumor such as melanoma, head and neck, liver or kidney cancer. The specimen comprised CD4+ or CD8+ T cells sorted from blood, sampled in a trial of the OX40 agonist ivuxolimab. The rearrangement links TRBV27 to TRBJ2-3; D not certain. In DNA, the CDR3 is TGTGCCAGCACCTCGAGAGGTGTTGCAGATACGCAGTATTTT. Translated, it gives CASTSRGVADTQYF.